This is a list of T cell receptor beta chains from one sample in a study of T-cell memory formation after mild COVID-19. Using its own MiXCR run on the 5' RACE reads, TCRdb lists one record per CDR3 protein. This table has approximately 480,000 distinct CDR3 sequences, 18% appearing once. The sample consisted of PBMCs or a T cell subset sorted from them (not recorded which). The receptors here all came from an adult woman who had mild COVID-19 (a few samples of this study predate the infection). Cell type and time point are not known. Each CDR3 is given with its conserved first and last residue. D genes are given only for firm matches. Size is omitted from some rows. Given values are once, few, many or a class for expanded clones.

clone_size,v_call,d_call,j_call,cdr3_aa,cdr3_nt
-,TRBV3-1,TRBD2,TRBJ2-3,CASSQVSGGLDTQYF,TGTGCCAGCAGCCAAGTTTCGGGGGGGTTAGATACGCAGTATTTT
few,TRBV20-1,TRBD1,TRBJ2-2,CSAREGRGRAGELFF,TGCAGTGCTAGAGAGGGCAGGGGGCGCGCCGGGGAGCTGTTTTTT
-,TRBV7-3,-,TRBJ2-1,CASSEGQYFGEQFF,TGTGCCAGCAGCGAAGGACAGTACTTTGGTGAGCAGTTCTTC
many,TRBV4-3,TRBD2,TRBJ2-1,CASSQDRASGGWEQFF,TGCGCCAGCAGCCAAGATAGGGCTAGCGGGGGGTGGGAGCAGTTCTTC
many,TRBV29-1,TRBD1,TRBJ2-3,CSVDRLDTQYF,TGCAGCGTGGACAGGCTAGATACGCAGTATTTT
few,TRBV2,-,TRBJ1-1,CASCFDTNTEAFF,TGTGCCAGCTGTTTCGATACGAACACTGAAGCTTTCTTT
few,TRBV5-5,-,TRBJ2-2,CASSPQGGPNTGELFF,TGTGCCAGCAGCCCCCAGGGGGGGCCGAACACCGGGGAGCTGTTTTTT
-,TRBV11-2,-,TRBJ1-4,CASSVREGGEKLFF,TGTGCCAGCAGCGTTCGGGAGGGGGGCGAAAAACTGTTTTTT
-,TRBV6-2/TRBV6-3,TRBD1,TRBJ2-7,CASSYGTGYSEEQYF,TGTGCCAGCAGTTACGGGACAGGGTACTCGGAGGAGCAGTACTTC
few,TRBV7-3,-,TRBJ2-1,CASSLTWANNEQFF,TGTGCCAGCAGCTTAACGTGGGCGAACAATGAGCAGTTCTTC
-,TRBV7-3,-,TRBJ2-2,CASAAGNTGELFF,TGTGCCTCTGCGGCTGGGAACACCGGGGAGCTGTTTTTT
-,TRBV25-1,-,TRBJ2-5,CASSPWAWEMETQYF,TGTGCCAGCAGCCCGTGGGCCTGGGAAATGGAGACCCAGTACTTC
-,TRBV18,-,TRBJ1-2,CASTRESGYTF,TGTGCCAGCACCCGGGAGTCTGGCTACACCTTC
-,TRBV12-3/TRBV12-4,-,TRBJ2-1,CASSFLTRSYNEQFF,TGTGCCAGCAGTTTCCTGACCCGCTCCTACAATGAGCAGTTCTTC
few,TRBV5-1,-,TRBJ2-3,CASSPTLSTDTQYF,TGCGCCAGCAGCCCTACCCTTAGCACAGATACGCAGTATTTT
few,TRBV20-1,-,TRBJ2-7,CSAEGSGEQYF,TGCAGTGCTGAAGGTAGTGGGGAGCAGTACTTC
once,TRBV15,-,TRBJ2-7,CATSVRASWDEQYF,TGTGCCACCAGCGTACGGGCCTCATGGGACGAGCAGTACTTC
-,TRBV12-3/TRBV12-4,TRBD2,TRBJ2-7,CASSQKRGTYEQYF,TGTGCCAGCAGCCAAAAGCGGGGGACCTACGAGCAGTACTTC
few,TRBV24-1,TRBD1,TRBJ2-2,CATSGSNPTGPLTGELFF,TGTGCCACCAGTGGTTCCAATCCGACAGGGCCCCTCACCGGGGAGCTGTTTTTT
-,TRBV7-2,-,TRBJ1-2,CASRRGWVAYGYTF,TGTGCCAGCAGAAGAGGCTGGGTTGCCTATGGCTACACCTTC
many,TRBV12-3/TRBV12-4,-,TRBJ2-7,CASSFAGHSYEQYF,TGTGCCAGCAGTTTCGCTGGACACTCCTACGAGCAGTACTTC
few,TRBV7-2,TRBD1,TRBJ1-1,CASSVTHRGLYGTEAFF,TGTGCCAGCAGCGTAACCCACAGGGGGCTGTATGGTACTGAAGCTTTCTTT
few,TRBV12-3/TRBV12-4,-,TRBJ1-1,CASHSQGSTEAFF,TGTGCCAGTCATTCTCAGGGTAGTACTGAAGCTTTCTTT
few,TRBV29-1,TRBD2,TRBJ2-2,CSVSSGSGAGELFF,TGCAGCGTATCTAGCGGGAGTGGGGCCGGGGAGCTGTTTTTT
medium-sized,TRBV4-2,-,TRBJ1-5,CASSQERAGNQPQHF,TGTGCCAGCAGCCAAGAGAGGGCGGGCAATCAGCCCCAGCATTTT
-,TRBV2,-,TRBJ2-1,CASSDRGDNEQFF,TGTGCCAGCAGTGACAGGGGTGACAATGAGCAGTTCTTC
many,TRBV5-1,-,TRBJ2-2,CASSFAGGADTGELFF,TGCGCCAGCAGCTTCGCCGGGGGCGCGGACACCGGGGAGCTGTTTTTT
-,TRBV28,-,TRBJ2-7,CASTTRWVLSAYEQYF,TGTGCCAGCACGACTCGGTGGGTCCTATCCGCCTACGAGCAGTACTTC
many,TRBV5-5,-,TRBJ1-2,CASSLESGYGYTF,TGTGCCAGCAGCTTGGAATCCGGGTATGGCTACACCTTC
few,TRBV12-3/TRBV12-4,-,TRBJ2-3,CASIRGGFADTQYF,TGTGCCAGCATTCGCGGCGGGTTTGCAGATACGCAGTATTTT
-,TRBV19,-,TRBJ2-1,CAKSPQCSSYNEQFF,TGTGCCAAATCTCCGCAGTGTAGCTCCTACAATGAGCAGTTCTTC
many,TRBV4-3,-,TRBJ2-7,CASSQDRDFAYEQYF,TGCGCCAGCAGCCAAGATCGGGATTTCGCCTACGAGCAGTACTTC
few,TRBV6-4,-,TRBJ2-7,CASTPLGGWAYEQYF,TGTGCCAGCACACCGTTAGGGGGTTGGGCTTACGAGCAGTACTTC
-,TRBV23-1,-,TRBJ2-1,CASSLYAGHRSYNEQFF,TGCGCCAGCAGTCTGTATGCGGGACACCGCTCCTACAATGAGCAGTTCTTC
-,TRBV19,-,TRBJ1-5,CASSMDSVYQPQHF,TGTGCCAGTAGTATGGACAGCGTTTATCAGCCCCAGCATTTT
-,TRBV13,TRBD1,TRBJ1-2,CASSPSGTDHGYTF,TGTGCCAGCAGCCCCTCCGGGACAGACCATGGCTACACCTTC
many,TRBV5-1,-,TRBJ2-1,CASKRDGYNEQFF,TGCGCCAGCAAGAGGGACGGGTACAATGAGCAGTTCTTC
once,TRBV27,TRBD1,TRBJ2-7,CASSWRTGENEQYF,TGTGCCAGCAGTTGGAGGACAGGGGAAAACGAGCAGTACTTC
few,TRBV18,TRBD2,TRBJ2-1,CASSQQLAEMYNEQFF,TGTGCCAGCTCTCAACAACTAGCGGAAATGTACAATGAGCAGTTCTTC
-,TRBV10-3,TRBD1,TRBJ2-7,CAISGSGGSSYEQYF,TGTGCCATCAGTGGGTCAGGGGGCAGCTCCTACGAGCAGTACTTC
few,TRBV9,TRBD2,TRBJ2-1,CASSPGLAETPSGYNEQFF,TGTGCCAGCAGCCCGGGACTAGCGGAGACCCCCAGCGGCTACAATGAGCAGTTCTTC
few,TRBV6-5,-,TRBJ1-1,CASSYSRYEAFF,TGTGCCAGCAGTTACTCCCGGTATGAAGCTTTCTTT
few,TRBV5-6,-,TRBJ2-5,CASTARGREETQYF,TGTGCCAGCACTGCGAGGGGGAGGGAAGAGACCCAGTACTTC
-,TRBV4-2,-,TRBJ2-3,CASSHMEIADTQYF,TGTGCCAGCAGCCATATGGAAATCGCGGATACGCAGTATTTT
few,TRBV4-1,-,TRBJ2-1,CASSHPWGPSSYNEQFF,TGCGCCAGCAGCCATCCTTGGGGGCCGAGCTCCTACAATGAGCAGTTCTTC
-,TRBV6-2/TRBV6-3,TRBD2,TRBJ2-2,CASSRPAGERTGELFF,TGTGCCAGCAGTCGCCCGGCGGGAGAGAGGACCGGGGAGCTGTTTTTT
few,TRBV12-3/TRBV12-4,TRBD2,TRBJ2-5,CASRSTSGGRETQYF,TGTGCCAGCAGGTCGACTAGCGGGGGGAGGGAGACCCAGTACTTC
many,TRBV7-2,-,TRBJ2-2,CASTPGDSLNTGELFF,TGTGCCAGCACTCCGGGGGACTCACTGAACACCGGGGAGCTGTTTTTT
few,TRBV7-2,-,TRBJ2-5,CASSAGRTQETQYF,TGTGCCAGCAGCGCTGGACGAACTCAAGAGACCCAGTACTTC
-,TRBV27,TRBD1,TRBJ1-6,CASSLSTGTVNSPLHF,TGTGCCAGCAGTTTATCAACCGGGACAGTTAATTCACCCCTCCACTTT
-,TRBV7-3,TRBD1,TRBJ2-2,CASSSTGADTGELFF,TGTGCCAGCAGCTCGACAGGGGCGGACACCGGGGAGCTGTTTTTT